A selection of T cell receptor beta chains follows, all from one sample in a study of blood T cells in healthy people across ages. TCRdb ran MiXCR on the 5' RACE reads and lists one entry per CDR3 protein. This table holds under 1,100,000 distinct CDR3 sequences, roughly 24% found once. These sequences were also reported in another study, on T cells of mothers and their children.

Sequencing input: blood. All receptors derive from a girl aged 2 to 9 in good health. CDR3s include the opening cysteine and the closing phenylalanine or tryptophan. Each record gives: V gene, clone size, J gene, D gene, CDR3 protein, CDR3 DNA. D genes are given only for firm matches. Size tells how often a clone was seen (once, few, many) or the class of an expanded clone, and some rows leave it out.

V: TRBV12-3/TRBV12-4
size: .
J: TRBJ2-3
D: TRBD2
CDR3: CASSPKGLAGQDTQYF
DNA: TGTGCCAGCAGTCCCAAGGGACTAGCGGGGCAAGATACGCAGTATTTT

V: TRBV20-1
size: few
J: TRBJ2-1
D: .
CDR3: CSADKGFLYNEQFF
DNA: TGCAGCGCCGACAAGGGGTTCCTCTACAATGAGCAGTTCTTC

V: TRBV7-9
size: few
J: TRBJ1-1
D: .
CDR3: CASSTPSRVEVGAFF
DNA: TGTGCCAGCAGCACCCCTTCCAGGGTGGAGGTAGGAGCTTTCTTT

V: TRBV5-1
size: .
J: TRBJ2-3
D: TRBD2
CDR3: CASSGGSLAGSTDTQYF
DNA: TGCGCCAGCAGCGGGGGATCACTAGCGGGGTCCACAGATACGCAGTATTTT

V: TRBV12-3/TRBV12-4
size: .
J: TRBJ2-1
D: TRBD1
CDR3: CASSMWTGHLLDF
DNA: TGTGCCAGCAGTATGTGGACAGGCCACCTCCTGGACTTC

V: TRBV25-1
size: few
J: TRBJ1-2
D: .
CDR3: CASSISRDNYGYTF
DNA: TGTGCCAGCAGCATTTCCCGGGACAACTATGGCTACACCTTC

V: TRBV20-1
size: many
J: TRBJ1-5
D: .
CDR3: CSARDYYGPSGQPQHF
DNA: TGCAGTGCTAGAGACTATTACGGCCCCTCGGGGCAGCCCCAGCATTTT

V: TRBV20-1
size: few
J: TRBJ2-5
D: TRBD2
CDR3: CSARDGAGVGETQYF
DNA: TGCAGTGCTAGAGATGGCGCGGGAGTAGGAGAGACCCAGTACTTC

V: TRBV20-1
size: many
J: TRBJ1-2
D: .
CDR3: CSASTRILYGYTF
DNA: TGCAGTGCTAGCACCCGAATTTTATATGGCTACACCTTC

V: TRBV20-1
size: few
J: TRBJ1-1
D: .
CDR3: CSARDLMDTEAFF
DNA: TGCAGTGCTAGAGATCTTATGGACACTGAAGCTTTCTTT

V: TRBV2
size: few
J: TRBJ1-2
D: .
CDR3: CASSESLQFYGYTF
DNA: TGTGCCAGCAGTGAAAGTCTCCAGTTCTATGGCTACACCTTC

V: TRBV7-9
size: few
J: TRBJ2-7
D: .
CDR3: CASSSINLDEQYF
DNA: TGTGCCAGCAGCTCCATAAACTTGGACGAGCAGTACTTC

V: TRBV20-1
size: few
J: TRBJ2-4
D: .
CDR3: CSVGGWGKNIQYF
DNA: TGCAGTGTTGGGGGGTGGGGCAAAAACATTCAGTACTTC

V: TRBV28
size: many
J: TRBJ1-4
D: .
CDR3: CASSRVEKLFF
DNA: TGTGCCAGCAGCAGGGTTGAAAAACTGTTTTTT

V: TRBV10-3
size: many
J: TRBJ1-6
D: TRBD1
CDR3: CAIRGTGTNSPLHF
DNA: TGTGCCATCAGGGGGACAGGGACAAATTCACCCCTCCACTTT

V: TRBV19
size: few
J: TRBJ2-1
D: .
CDR3: CASTPTGIPDNEQFF
DNA: TGTGCCAGTACCCCTACAGGGATCCCCGACAATGAGCAGTTCTTC

V: TRBV18
size: few
J: TRBJ1-1
D: .
CDR3: CASSPRLQIANTEAFF
DNA: TGTGCCAGCTCACCGAGATTACAGATTGCGAACACTGAAGCTTTCTTT

V: TRBV28
size: few
J: TRBJ2-3
D: TRBD2
CDR3: CASSSLLAGGSDTQYF
DNA: TGTGCCAGCAGCTCGTTGTTAGCGGGAGGTTCAGATACGCAGTATTTT

V: TRBV7-3
size: few
J: TRBJ2-1
D: TRBD2
CDR3: CASSRTSGRASSYNEQFF
DNA: TGTGCCAGCAGCCGTACTAGCGGGAGGGCCAGCTCCTACAATGAGCAGTTCTTC

V: TRBV13
size: few
J: TRBJ2-7
D: TRBD2
CDR3: CASSILAGNHEQYF
DNA: TGTGCCAGCAGCATTTTAGCGGGGAACCACGAGCAGTACTTC